The 26 T cell receptor beta chains below were found in one sample sequenced in a study of tissue T cells after allogeneic stem cell transplantation (dated by TCRdb to between 2022 and 2023). Libraries were made using the immunoSEQ multiplex PCR assay. Drawn from immuneACCESS, this table holds only the in-frame rearrangements with V and J called that TCRdb kept. Clones are partly lost; checked studies trace under half to an unresolved V gene and leave the rest unexplained. In this sample the table shows about 5,000 clones, nearly 40% of which occur a single time. The biggest ten clones account for roughly a quarter of the sample. Per the publication, the time point label means: mouse harvest day 14 after allogeneic transplant. Each mouse graft, delivered by tail vein injection, combined 10^6 splenic CD5+ T cells with 10^7 T-cell-depleted bone marrow cells. The sequenced sample consisted of gut tissue. The receptors stem from a female BALB/c mouse given C57BL/6 T cells with graft-versus-host disease after an allogeneic hematopoietic cell transplant.

A note on this clone: Gene names and germline match the mouse. The CDR3 end lies 1 residue beyond the end of the read and is filled in from the germline J gene. The rearrangement uses TRBV23 and TRBJ2-7; whether TRBD2, the table's D call, matches the DNA was not checked. Germline CDR1 KGHTA, CDR2 FQNQQP. The CDR3 has 15 residues. The CDR3 bases that were read are TGCTCCAGCAGTCCACACCGGGACTGGGGGTATGAACAGTAC. This translates into CSSSPHRDWGYEQY. The complete CDR3 sequence is CSSSPHRDWGYEQYF.

Sample share makes this clone medium-sized. The gene names given are mouse names. The CDR3 extends 1 residue past the end of the read, so its final part is completed from the germline J gene. The V call is TRBV26, the J call TRBJ1-6; D is unresolved. TRBJ1-6 counts as an open reading frame of uncertain function. Trimming took 2 bases from V and 4 from J, leaving 3 bases between them. In germline, CDR1 is KGHPV, CDR2 FQNQEV (reference sequence). The CDR3 is made up of 13 amino acids. The CDR3: CASSLRYNSPLYF. The CDR3 DNA, read in part, is TGTGCCAGCAGTCTGAGGTATAATTCGCCCCTCTAC.

With regard to this clone: The genes and germline here are from mouse. The read terminates 1 residue before the CDR3 end, so the remaining end is supplied by the germline J gene. J is TRBJ1-4 and V is TRBV23. The germline CDR1 and CDR2 sequences are KGHTA and FQNQQP. The CDR3 is 15 amino acids. The sequenced part of the CDR3 DNA is TGCTCCAGCAGTCAATCTGCTATTTCCAACGAAAGATTATTT. Protein: CSSSQSAISNERLF. From start to end, the CDR3 is CSSSQSAISNERLFF.

As for this clone: Each gene name is a mouse one. The CDR3 is cut off 1 residue early in the read; its end comes from the germline J gene. The chain carries TRBV23 and TRBJ2-3; the D call of TRBD2 is as the table states it, not checked on the DNA. The CDR3 extends over 15 amino acids. Per germline, CDR1 KGHTA and CDR2 FQNQQP. Here the CDR3 reads CSSSQLGSSAETLYF. The DNA read from the CDR3 is TGCTCCAGCAGTCAACTGGGGTCTAGTGCAGAAACGCTGTAT.

A remark on this clone: Gene names and germline match the mouse. The read ends 1 residue shy of where the CDR3 ends; the end is completed using the germline J gene. J is TRBJ1-4 and V is TRBV19; D gene uncertain. CDR1 is FNHDT and CDR2 is SITEND in the germline V gene (reference sequence). Trimming left V 3 bases short and J 0 bases short, with 6 bases between. The CDR3 covers 14 residues. The chain's CDR3 is CASSRAISNERLFF. CDR3 bases read: TGTGCCAGCAGTAGGGCAATTTCCAACGAAAGATTATTT.

Only one count was recorded for this clone. Gene labels here are mouse ones. With the read ending 1 residue before the CDR3 end, the germline J gene is used to fill in that end. The rearrangement joins TRBV13-3 to TRBJ2-1; 9 bases match TRBD2. From germline, CDR1 is NNHDY and CDR2 SYVADS. V dropped 1 base and J dropped 7; count of bases not matched to a gene: 12. The CDR3 spans 17 residues. CDR3 bases read: TGTGCCAGCAGTGATATGGGCTGGGGGGGGGAAAGGGCTGAGCAGTTC. Protein sequence: CASSDMGWGGERAEQF. The whole CDR3 reads CASSDMGWGGERAEQFF.

Remarks on this clone: The gene symbols are mouse symbols. CDR3: CASSAANEQYF. CDR3 bases read: TGTGCCAGCAGTGCCGCAAATGAACAGTAC. This rearrangement joins TRBV13-3 to TRBJ2-7, with D unresolved. The CDR3 goes on 1 residue after the read ends, and that part is filled in from the germline J gene. Germline CDR1 reads NNHDY; CDR2 reads SYVADS. CDR3 length: 11 residues. Trimming took off 3 bases at V and 5 bases at J, with 6 bases between the two ends.

On this clone itself: Genes and germline are mouse. The observed sequence ends 1 residue before the CDR3 terminus, with the missing tail filled in from the germline J gene. This chain connects TRBV23 to TRBJ1-1. From germline, CDR1 is KGHTA and CDR2 FQNQQP. CDR3 size: 11 residues. This CDR3 is CSSSPDTEVFF. The DNA read from the CDR3 is TGCTCCAGCAGTCCGGACACAGAAGTCTTC.

For this clone: Gene names are mouse gene names. The read ends 1 residue before the CDR3 terminus; that terminus is restored from the germline J gene. The chain has TRBV12-2 and TRBJ1-4, with D unclear. V was clipped by 0 bases and J by 2 bases, with 6 bases between them. The CDR3 extends over 14 amino acids. CDR1 is SGHLS, CDR2 HYDKME, per germline. The part of the CDR3 DNA that was read is TGTGCCAGCTCTCTCGTCAGATCCAACGAAAGATTATTT. This sequence encodes CASSLVRSNERLF. In full, the CDR3 is CASSLVRSNERLFF.

This clone was recorded a few times. Gene names and germline refer to mouse. The read finishes 1 residue shy of the CDR3 end, and the germline J gene is used to complete it. This chain links TRBV12-2 with TRBJ2-2; 13 nucleotides match TRBD2. There are 15 residues in the CDR3. The germline CDR1 and CDR2 sequences are SGHLS and HYDKME. Germline trimming cut 2 bases from V and 4 bases from J; bases unmatched to any gene: 0. Incomplete CDR3 DNA: TGTGCCAGCTCTCGGACTGGGGGGGCCACCGGGCAGCTCTAC. Encoded protein: CASSRTGGATGQLY. The full-length CDR3 reads as CASSRTGGATGQLYF.

As concerns this clone: A read error is the likely source, as a far larger clone sits one nucleotide away. Mouse germline and gene names are used. The CDR3 end is not reached by the read, which stops 1 residue before it; the germline J gene fills it in. This chain connects TRBV3 to TRBJ2-7; the match to TRBD2 covers 13 bases. The CDR3 spans 14 residues. J was trimmed by 3 bases and V by 5 bases; bases with no gene match: 1. Looked up from germline, CDR1 is SNHLY and CDR2 is FYNGKV (reference sequence). The CDR3 reads CASSRDWGGYEQYF. CDR3 DNA, as far as it was read: TGTGCCAGCAGCAGGGACTGGGGGGGCTATGAACAGTAC.

As to this clone: Mouse names are used for the genes. Coverage ceases 1 residue before the CDR3 finishes, and the germline J gene fills in the end. The chain recombines TRBV23 with TRBJ1-1; TRBD1 is the table's D call and was not checked against the DNA. CDR1 is KGHTA and CDR2 is FQNQQP in the germline V gene. There are 14 residues in the CDR3. CDR3 residues: CSSSQWGQNTEVFF. The part of the CDR3 DNA that was read is TGCTCCAGCAGTCAATGGGGACAAAACACAGAAGTCTTC.

This clone was observed a few times. Gene names are mouse gene names. Coverage ceases 1 residue before the CDR3 finishes, and the germline J gene fills in the end. The rearrangement links TRBV2 to TRBJ2-7; maybe TRBD1 (5 bases). Trimming took 0 bases from V and 5 from J, leaving 5 bases between them. The CDR3 runs 12 residues. CDR1 LGHNA and CDR2 YSYQKL come from the germline V gene. The CDR3 reads CASSQDRDEQYF. CDR3 bases read: TGTGCCAGCAGCCAAGACAGGGATGAACAGTAC.

As to this clone: Genes and germline are mouse. The CDR3 goes on 1 residue after the read ends, and that part is filled in from the germline J gene. This chain uses TRBV15 with TRBJ2-1; D is unresolved. Between the trimmed V and J ends, which lost 1 base and 2 bases, there was a span of 6 bases. Germline V gives CDR1 SGHND, CDR2 FRSKSL. The CDR3 length is 14 residues. The CDR3 DNA, read in part, is TGTGCCAGCAGTTTAGAAGGTTACTATGCTGAGCAGTTC. This codes for CASSLEGYYAEQF. The whole CDR3 reads CASSLEGYYAEQFF.

In this sample, this clone turned up a few times. Gene names denote mouse genes. The CDR3 end falls 1 residue outside the read, so it is completed with the germline J gene. J is TRBJ2-7 and V is TRBV19, with 7 bases matching TRBD2. CDR1 FNHDT and CDR2 SITEND come from the germline V gene (reference sequence). CDR3 length equals 14 residues. V shed 2 bases, J shed 0 bases, and the junction held 2 bases outside the gene matches. The sequenced CDR3 bases are TGTGCCAGCAGTATGGGACTGAGCTCCTATGAACAGTAC. The encoded protein is CASSMGLSSYEQY. In full, the CDR3 is CASSMGLSSYEQYF.

By sample share, this clone is medium-sized. The germline and genes are mouse ones. With the read ending 1 residue before the CDR3 end, the germline J gene is used to fill in that end. This rearrangement joins TRBV3 to TRBJ2-1, with 8 positions matching TRBD2. The CDR3 is 15 amino acids. CDR1 is SNHLY and CDR2 is FYNGKV in the germline V gene (reference sequence). Trimming removed 5 bases from V and 1 base from J; junction bases left unmatched: 4. The CDR3 DNA, read in part, is TGTGCCAGCAGCCCCCGACTGGGGAACTATGCTGAGCAGTTC. It yields the protein CASSPRLGNYAEQF. The CDR3, in full, reads CASSPRLGNYAEQFF.

This clone ranks as medium-sized. Any gene name here is a mouse gene name. The CDR3 is cut off 1 residue early in the read; its end comes from the germline J gene. The V call is TRBV26, the J call TRBJ2-7; 10 positions match TRBD1. J lost 7 bases, V lost 8 bases, and 8 bases had no gene match. Per the germline V gene, CDR1 is KGHPV and CDR2 is FQNQEV (reference sequence). The CDR3 is 13 amino acids. CDR3 in amino acids: CASCRDRGREQYF. The DNA read from the CDR3 is TGTGCCAGCTGCCGGGACAGGGGACGAGAACAGTAC.

By frequency in the sample, this clone is medium-sized (0.01 to 0.1%). These gene names are mouse names. The missing CDR3 end, 1 residue past where the read stops, is filled in from the germline J gene. The genes are TRBV26 and TRBJ2-3; 9 bases line up with TRBD1. J gave up 6 bases and V 4 bases, and 8 bases lay outside the gene matches. This CDR3 is built from 15 residues. Per germline, CDR1 KGHPV and CDR2 FQNQEV (reference sequence). The CDR3 reads CASSPSGTGKETLYF. The DNA read from the CDR3 is TGTGCCAGCAGTCCCTCCGGGACAGGGAAGGAAACGCTGTAT.

Of note for this clone: Genes and germline are mouse. The observed sequence ends 1 residue before the CDR3 terminus, with the missing tail filled in from the germline J gene. V usage is TRBV12-2 and J usage is TRBJ2-7; no firm D call. CDR3 length: 12 residues. Deletions cut 0 bases from V and 4 bases from J, with 6 bases between. Per the germline V gene, CDR1 is SGHLS and CDR2 is HYDKME. CDR3: CASSLNGYEQYF. The sequenced part of the CDR3 DNA is TGTGCCAGCTCTCTCAATGGGTATGAACAGTAC. Based on the CDR3 plus reference TRBV12-2 and TRBJ2-7, the full variable domain is NSGVVQSPRYIIKGKGERSILKCIPISGHLSVAWYQQTQGQELKFFIQHYDKMERDKGNLPSRFSVQQFDDYHSEMNMSALELEDSAVYFCASSLNGYEQYFGPGTRLTVL.

Comment on this clone: Gene names follow the mouse nomenclature. The CDR3 goes on 1 residue after the read ends, and that part is filled in from the germline J gene. This rearrangement joins TRBV26 to TRBJ2-4, with 7 bases lining up with TRBD1. The CDR3 extends over 15 amino acids. Per germline, CDR1 KGHPV and CDR2 FQNQEV (reference sequence). With V trimmed by 1 base and J by 0 bases, 1 base remained unmatched. The CDR3 DNA, read in part, is TGTGCCAGCAGTCTGTGGGACAGTAGTCAAAACACCTTGTAC. Its protein is CASSLWDSSQNTLY. The whole CDR3 is CASSLWDSSQNTLYF.

Notes on this clone: Gene names and germline refer to mouse. Coverage ceases 1 residue before the CDR3 finishes, and the germline J gene fills in the end. The V call is TRBV29, the J call TRBJ2-5; D is uncertain. The CDR3 consists of 12 residues. Germline V gives CDR1 MSHET, CDR2 SYDVDS. Trimming removed 5 bases from V and 6 bases from J, with 9 bases in between. The CDR3 loop is CASSPTRDTQYF. The sequenced part of the CDR3 DNA is TGTGCTAGCAGTCCTACACGGGACACCCAGTAC. Drawing the rest from reference TRBV29 and TRBJ2-5, the complete variable domain is DMKVTQMPRYLIKRMGENVLLECGQDMSHETMYWYRQDPGLGLQLIYISYDVDSNSEGDIPKGYRVSRKKREHFSLILDSAKTNQTSVYFCASSPTRDTQYFGPGTRLLVL.

A remark on this clone: The genes are named according to mouse. The read terminates 1 residue before the CDR3 end, so the remaining end is supplied by the germline J gene. Other DNA sequences in the same sample also yield this CDR3. The chain couples TRBV26 to TRBJ1-1, with unresolved D. Per germline, CDR1 KGHPV and CDR2 FQNQEV (reference sequence). The ends were cut back, 3 bases at V and 3 bases at J, with 2 bases in the middle. The CDR3 consists of 11 residues. CDR3 DNA, as far as it was read: TGTGCCAGCAGTCTAGACACAGAAGTCTTC. It is translated as CASSLDTEVF. The full CDR3 sequence reads CASSLDTEVFF.

This clone is medium-sized (0.01 to 0.1%) within its sample. The germline and genes are mouse ones. The CDR3 end lies 1 residue beyond the end of the read and is filled in from the germline J gene. V usage is TRBV1 and J usage is TRBJ2-7; possible D gene TRBD1, 6 bases. This CDR3 has 14 residues. The germline V gene has CDR1 NSQYPW and CDR2 LRSPGD (reference sequence). V was clipped by 1 base and J by 3 bases, with 10 bases between them. CDR3 bases read: TGCACCTGCAGTGCAGCAGGGGCGCTCTATGAACAGTAC. It is translated as CTCSAAGALYEQY. The whole CDR3 region reads CTCSAAGALYEQYF. Full variable domain (rest looked up from reference TRBV1 and TRBJ2-7): VTLLEQNPRWRLVPRGQAVNLRCILKNSQYPWMSWYQQDLQKQLQWLFTLRSPGDKEVKSLPGADYLATRVTDTELRLQVANMSQGRTLYCTCSAAGALYEQYFGPGTRLTVL.

This clone is medium-sized in the sample. Gene names and germline match the mouse. The CDR3 loop reads CASSYSPYNSPLYF. Incomplete CDR3 DNA: TGTGCCAGCAGTTACAGTCCCTATAATTCGCCCCTCTAC. The chain is built from TRBV14 and TRBJ1-6; no reliable D call. The read is 1 residue too short to cover the CDR3 end, so that end is filled in from the germline J gene. TRBJ1-6 is noted as an ORF with a role that remains uncertain. The CDR3 runs 14 residues. Germline V lookup: CDR1 SGHDT, CDR2 FRDEAV. The V and J ends lost 3 bases and 2 bases respectively, with 6 bases between them.

On this clone: Gene names are mouse gene names. The read ends 1 residue shy of where the CDR3 ends; the end is completed using the germline J gene. The chain links TRBV13-2 to TRBJ2-7; 7 bases line up with TRBD2. V shed 7 bases, J shed 3 bases, and the junction held 7 bases outside the gene matches. The CDR3 is 13 residues long. CDR1 is NNHNN, CDR2 SYGAGS, per germline (reference sequence). The CDR3 is CASSSGLVYEQYF. The part of the CDR3 DNA that was read is TGTGCCAGCAGCTCAGGACTGGTCTATGAACAGTAC.

Turning to this clone: Genes and germline are mouse. The missing CDR3 end, 1 residue past where the read stops, is filled in from the germline J gene. V gene TRBV13-2 combines with J gene TRBJ2-5, with TRBD2 matching 10 bases. The CDR3 is made up of 15 amino acids. Germline CDR1 and CDR2: NNHNN and SYGAGS (reference sequence). V dropped 1 base and J dropped 2; count of bases not matched to a gene: 1. The chain's CDR3 is CASGDLGGRQDTQYF. Incomplete CDR3 DNA: TGTGCCAGCGGTGATCTGGGGGGGCGCCAAGACACCCAGTAC.